This T cell receptor (beta chain) was obtained from a study of early T cells in non-severe SARS-CoV-2 infection. The CDR3 loop spans 13 amino acids. Trimming removed 0 bases at V and 3 bases at J, with 6 bases between. Germline V gene data show CDR1 as SGDLS and CDR2 as YYNGEE. TCRdb called the 5' RACE reads again in MiXCR, with one record for every CDR3 protein. The sample lists approximately 77,000 distinct CDR3 sequences, about 12% occurring once. The source is an adult who was a healthcare worker with PCR-confirmed SARS-CoV-2 infection or an uninfected control (not recorded which). This chain connects TRBV9 to TRBJ1-1; D gene uncertain. Sequencing used whole blood. This CDR3 reads CASSVAQYTEAFF. CDR3 in DNA: TGTGCCAGCAGCGTAGCGCAGTACACTGAAGCTTTCTTT.